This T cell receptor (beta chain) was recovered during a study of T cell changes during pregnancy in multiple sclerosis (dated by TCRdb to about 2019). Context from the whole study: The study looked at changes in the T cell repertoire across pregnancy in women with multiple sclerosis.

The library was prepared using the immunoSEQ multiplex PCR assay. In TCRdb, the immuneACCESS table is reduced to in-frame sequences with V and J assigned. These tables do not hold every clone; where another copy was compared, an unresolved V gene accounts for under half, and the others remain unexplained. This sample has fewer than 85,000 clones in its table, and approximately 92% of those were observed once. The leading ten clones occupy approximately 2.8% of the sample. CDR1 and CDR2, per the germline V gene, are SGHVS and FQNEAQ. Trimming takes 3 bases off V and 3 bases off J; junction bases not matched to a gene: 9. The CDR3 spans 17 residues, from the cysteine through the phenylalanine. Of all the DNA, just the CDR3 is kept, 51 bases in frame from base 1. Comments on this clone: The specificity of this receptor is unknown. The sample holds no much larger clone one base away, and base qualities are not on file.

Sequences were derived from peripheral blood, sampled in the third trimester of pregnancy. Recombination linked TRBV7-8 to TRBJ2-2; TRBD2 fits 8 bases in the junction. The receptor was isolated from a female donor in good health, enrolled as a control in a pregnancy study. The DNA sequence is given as TGTGCCAGCAGCTTTCTCGTCGGGCGGGAGGACACCGGGGAGCTGTTTTTT. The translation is CASSFLVGREDTGELFF.